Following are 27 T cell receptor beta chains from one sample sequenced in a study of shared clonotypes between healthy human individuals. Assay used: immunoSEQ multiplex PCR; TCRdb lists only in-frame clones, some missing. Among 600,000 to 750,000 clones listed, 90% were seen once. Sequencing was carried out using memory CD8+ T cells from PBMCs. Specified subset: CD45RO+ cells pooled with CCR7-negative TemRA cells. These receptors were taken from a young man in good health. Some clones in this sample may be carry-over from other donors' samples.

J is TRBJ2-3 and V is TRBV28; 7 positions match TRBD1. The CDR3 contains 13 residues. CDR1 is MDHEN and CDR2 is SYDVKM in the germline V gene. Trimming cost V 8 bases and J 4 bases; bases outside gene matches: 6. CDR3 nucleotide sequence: TGTGCCAGCGGGGCAGGGGGATCAGATACGCAGTATTTT. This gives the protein CASGAGGSDTQYF.

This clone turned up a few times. The CDR3 DNA reads as TGTGCCAGCAGCCATAGGGTCGGACTAGCCCACAATGAGCAGTTCTTC. Protein sequence: CASSHRVGLAHNEQFF. The genes are TRBV7-9 and TRBJ2-1; 8 nucleotides line up with TRBD2. V lost 5 bases and J lost 5; bases outside the gene matches: 11. This CDR3 spans 16 amino acids. CDR1 is SEHNR, CDR2 FQNEAQ, per germline (reference sequence).

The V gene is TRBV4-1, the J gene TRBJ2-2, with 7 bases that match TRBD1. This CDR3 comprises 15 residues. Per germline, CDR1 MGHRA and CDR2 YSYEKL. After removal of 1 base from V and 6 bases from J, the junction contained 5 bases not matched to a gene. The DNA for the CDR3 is TGCGCCAGCAGCCAAGGACAGGGTTTGGCCGGGGAGCTGTTTTTT. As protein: CASSQGQGLAGELFF.

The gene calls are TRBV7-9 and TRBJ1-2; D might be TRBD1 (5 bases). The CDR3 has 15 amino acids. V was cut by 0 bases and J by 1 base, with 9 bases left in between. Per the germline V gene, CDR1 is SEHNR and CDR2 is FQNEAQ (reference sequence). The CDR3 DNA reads TGTGCCAGCAGCTTAGCAGGACACCTTAACTATGGCTACACCTTC. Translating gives CASSLAGHLNYGYTF. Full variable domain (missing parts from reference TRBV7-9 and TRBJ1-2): DTGVSQNPRHKITKRGQNVTFRCDPISEHNRLYWYRQTLGQGPEFLTYFQNEAQLEKSRLLSDRFSAERPKGSFSTLEIQRTEQGDSAMYLCASSLAGHLNYGYTFGSGTRLTVV.

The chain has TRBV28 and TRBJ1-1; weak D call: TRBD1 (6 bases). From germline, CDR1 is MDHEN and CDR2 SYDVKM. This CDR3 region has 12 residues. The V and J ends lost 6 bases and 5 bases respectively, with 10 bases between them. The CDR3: CASSQGWTEAFF. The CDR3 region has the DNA TGTGCCAGCAGCCAGGGGTGGACTGAAGCTTTCTTT.

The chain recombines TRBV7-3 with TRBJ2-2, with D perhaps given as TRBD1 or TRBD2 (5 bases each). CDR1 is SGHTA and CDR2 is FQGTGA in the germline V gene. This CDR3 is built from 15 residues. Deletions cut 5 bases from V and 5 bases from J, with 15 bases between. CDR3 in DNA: TGTGCCAGCAGCCCCCGGGACCCACAGACCGGGGAGCTGTTTTTT. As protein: CASSPRDPQTGELFF.

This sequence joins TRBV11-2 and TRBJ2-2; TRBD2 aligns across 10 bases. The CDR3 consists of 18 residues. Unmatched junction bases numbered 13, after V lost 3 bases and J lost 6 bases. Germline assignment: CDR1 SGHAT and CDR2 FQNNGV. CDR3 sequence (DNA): TGTGCCAGCAGCTTGTACAGCCTAGCGGGAGTTGAGGCCGGGGAGCTGTTTTTT. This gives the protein CASSLYSLAGVEAGELFF.

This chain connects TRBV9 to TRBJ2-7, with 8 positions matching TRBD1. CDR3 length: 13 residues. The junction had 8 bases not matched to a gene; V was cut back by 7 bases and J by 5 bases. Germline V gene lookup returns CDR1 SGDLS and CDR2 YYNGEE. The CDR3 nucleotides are TGTGCCAGCGGAGGACAGGGTGTCGACGAGCAGTACTTC. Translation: CASGGQGVDEQYF.

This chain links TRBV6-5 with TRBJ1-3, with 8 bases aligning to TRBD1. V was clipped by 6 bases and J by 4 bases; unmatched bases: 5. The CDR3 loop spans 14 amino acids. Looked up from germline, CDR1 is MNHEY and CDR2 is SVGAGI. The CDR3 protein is CASRTGDRGNTIYF. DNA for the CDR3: TGTGCCAGCAGGACTGGGGACAGGGGAAACACCATATATTTT.

CDR3 in DNA: TGTGCCAGCAGCTTGGGGGATTTTCGGAATGAGCAGTTCTTC. Residues: CASSLGDFRNEQFF. V usage is TRBV5-6 and J usage is TRBJ2-1; D gene unclear. Germline-derived CDR1 and CDR2 are SGHDT and YYEEEE. Trimming cost V 0 bases and J 7 bases, with 11 bases left between them. The CDR3 totals 14 residues.

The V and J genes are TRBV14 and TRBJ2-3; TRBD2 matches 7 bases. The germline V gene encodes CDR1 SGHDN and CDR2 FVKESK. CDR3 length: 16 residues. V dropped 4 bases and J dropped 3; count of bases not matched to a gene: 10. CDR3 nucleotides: TGTGCCAGCAGCCTTCAAGCGGGACTAAGGACAGATACGCAGTATTTT. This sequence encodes CASSLQAGLRTDTQYF.

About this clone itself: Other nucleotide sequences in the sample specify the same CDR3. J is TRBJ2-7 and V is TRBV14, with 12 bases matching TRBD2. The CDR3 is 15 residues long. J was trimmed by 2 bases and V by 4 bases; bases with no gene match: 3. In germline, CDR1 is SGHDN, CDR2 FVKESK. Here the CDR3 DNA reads TGTGCCAGCAGCCTGGGACTAGCGGGTACCTACGAGCAGTACTTC. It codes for CASSLGLAGTYEQYF.

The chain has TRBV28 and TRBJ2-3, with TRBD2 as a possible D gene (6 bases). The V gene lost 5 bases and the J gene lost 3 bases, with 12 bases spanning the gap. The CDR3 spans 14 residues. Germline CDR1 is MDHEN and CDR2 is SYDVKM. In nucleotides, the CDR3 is TGTGCCAGCAGTCCTGGGGGGTTTACAGATACGCAGTATTTT. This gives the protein CASSPGGFTDTQYF. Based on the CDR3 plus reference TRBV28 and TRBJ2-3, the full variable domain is DVKVTQSSRYLVKRTGEKVFLECVQDMDHENMFWYRQDPGLGLRLIYFSYDVKMKEKGDIPEGYSVSREKKERFSLILESASTNQTSMYLCASSPGGFTDTQYFGPGTRLTVL.

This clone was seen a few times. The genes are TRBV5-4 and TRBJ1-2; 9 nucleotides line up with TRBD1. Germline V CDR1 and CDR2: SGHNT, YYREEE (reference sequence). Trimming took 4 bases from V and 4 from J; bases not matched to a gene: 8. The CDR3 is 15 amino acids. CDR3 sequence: CASSPPGQGVYGYTF. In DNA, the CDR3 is TGTGCCAGCAGCCCACCGGGACAGGGCGTCTATGGCTACACCTTC.

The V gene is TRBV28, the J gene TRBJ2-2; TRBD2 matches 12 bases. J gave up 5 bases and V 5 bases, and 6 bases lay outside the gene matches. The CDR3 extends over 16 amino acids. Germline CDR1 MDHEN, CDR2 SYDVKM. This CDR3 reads CASSLRLAGETGELFF. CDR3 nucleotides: TGTGCCAGCAGTCTCCGACTAGCGGGAGAGACCGGGGAGCTGTTTTTT.

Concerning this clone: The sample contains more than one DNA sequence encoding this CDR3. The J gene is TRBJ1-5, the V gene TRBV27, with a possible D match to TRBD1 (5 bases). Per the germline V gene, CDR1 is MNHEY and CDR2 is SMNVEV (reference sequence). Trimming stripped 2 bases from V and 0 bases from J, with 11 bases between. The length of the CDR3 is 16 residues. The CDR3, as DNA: TGTGCCAGCAGTTTAAGAGGGACTTATAGCAATCAGCCCCAGCATTTT. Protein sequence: CASSLRGTYSNQPQHF.

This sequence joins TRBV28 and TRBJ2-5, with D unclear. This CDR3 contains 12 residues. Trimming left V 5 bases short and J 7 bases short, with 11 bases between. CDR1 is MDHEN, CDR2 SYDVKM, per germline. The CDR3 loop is CASSRYLGTQYF. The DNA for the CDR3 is TGTGCCAGCAGTCGTTATTTGGGGACCCAGTACTTC.

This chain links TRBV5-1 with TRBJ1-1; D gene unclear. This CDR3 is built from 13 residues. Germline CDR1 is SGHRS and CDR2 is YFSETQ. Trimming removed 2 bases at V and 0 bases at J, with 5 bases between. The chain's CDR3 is CASSLSLNTEAFF. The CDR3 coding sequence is TGCGCCAGCAGCTTATCCTTGAACACTGAAGCTTTCTTT.

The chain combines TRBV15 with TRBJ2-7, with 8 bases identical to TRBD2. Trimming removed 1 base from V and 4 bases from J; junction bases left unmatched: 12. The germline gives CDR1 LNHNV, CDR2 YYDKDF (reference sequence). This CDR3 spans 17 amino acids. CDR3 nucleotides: TGTGCCACCAGCAGAGGATTGTCGGGGGGGACCTCTTACGAGCAGTACTTC. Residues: CATSRGLSGGTSYEQYF.

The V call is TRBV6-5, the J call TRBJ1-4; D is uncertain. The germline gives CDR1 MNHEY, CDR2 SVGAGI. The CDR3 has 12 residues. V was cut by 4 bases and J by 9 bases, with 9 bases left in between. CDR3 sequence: CASSSTGQKLFF. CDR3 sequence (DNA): TGTGCCAGCAGTTCCACTGGCCAAAAACTGTTTTTT.

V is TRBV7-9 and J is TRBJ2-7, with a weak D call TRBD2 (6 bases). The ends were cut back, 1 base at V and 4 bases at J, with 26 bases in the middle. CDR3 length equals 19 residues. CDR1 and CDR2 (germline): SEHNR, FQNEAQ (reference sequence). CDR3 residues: CASSLVSPTTSTSLYEQYF. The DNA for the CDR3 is TGTGCCAGCAGCTTAGTCTCCCCAACAACTAGCACGTCCCTTTACGAGCAGTACTTC.

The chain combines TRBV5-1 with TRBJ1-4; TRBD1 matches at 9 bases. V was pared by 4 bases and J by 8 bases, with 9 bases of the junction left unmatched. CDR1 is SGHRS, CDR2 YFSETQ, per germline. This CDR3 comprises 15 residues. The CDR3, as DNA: TGCGCCAGCAGCCTATTACAGGGGGCGTTGGAAAAACTGTTTTTT. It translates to CASSLLQGALEKLFF.

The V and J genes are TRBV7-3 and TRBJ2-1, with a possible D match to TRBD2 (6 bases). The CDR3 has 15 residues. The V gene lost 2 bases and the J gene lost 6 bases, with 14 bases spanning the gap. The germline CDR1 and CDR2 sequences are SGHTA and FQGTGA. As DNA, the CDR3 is TGTGCCAGCAGCTTAGCTGGCGGGACTGGCAATGAGCAGTTCTTC. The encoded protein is CASSLAGGTGNEQFF.

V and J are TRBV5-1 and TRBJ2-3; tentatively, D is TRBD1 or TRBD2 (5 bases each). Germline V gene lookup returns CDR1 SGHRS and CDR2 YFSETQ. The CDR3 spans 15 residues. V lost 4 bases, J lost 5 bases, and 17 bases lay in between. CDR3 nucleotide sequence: TGCGCCAGCAGCGTCGGGGCCCTCCTGGGAGATACGCAGTATTTT. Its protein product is CASSVGALLGDTQYF.

Here the CDR3 DNA reads TGCGCCAGCACCGACGGTTCCGGGGAGCTGTTTTTT. It yields the protein CASTDGSGELFF. The chain couples TRBV10-1 to TRBJ2-2; D unclear. Germline loops: CDR1 WNHNN, CDR2 SYGVQD (reference sequence). CDR3 length equals 12 residues. Trimming took off 7 bases at V and 6 bases at J, with 9 bases between the two ends.

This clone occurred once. For the CDR3, the DNA is TGTGCCAGCAGCTTAGGTTGGCTGGCCGAAGAGACCCAGTACTTC. Translation gives CASSLGWLAEETQYF. The V call is TRBV11-2, the J call TRBJ2-5, with D unresolved. The V gene's germline CDR1 is SGHAT and CDR2 FQNNGV. The CDR3 totals 15 residues. Deletions cut 1 base from V and 3 bases from J, with 12 bases between.

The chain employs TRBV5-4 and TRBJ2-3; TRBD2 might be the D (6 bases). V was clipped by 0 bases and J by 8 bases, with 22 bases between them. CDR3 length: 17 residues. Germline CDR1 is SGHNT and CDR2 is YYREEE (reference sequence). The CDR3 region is CASSLAWEDFAEGTQYF. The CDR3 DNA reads TGTGCCAGCAGCTTGGCCTGGGAGGATTTCGCCGAGGGTACGCAGTATTTT.